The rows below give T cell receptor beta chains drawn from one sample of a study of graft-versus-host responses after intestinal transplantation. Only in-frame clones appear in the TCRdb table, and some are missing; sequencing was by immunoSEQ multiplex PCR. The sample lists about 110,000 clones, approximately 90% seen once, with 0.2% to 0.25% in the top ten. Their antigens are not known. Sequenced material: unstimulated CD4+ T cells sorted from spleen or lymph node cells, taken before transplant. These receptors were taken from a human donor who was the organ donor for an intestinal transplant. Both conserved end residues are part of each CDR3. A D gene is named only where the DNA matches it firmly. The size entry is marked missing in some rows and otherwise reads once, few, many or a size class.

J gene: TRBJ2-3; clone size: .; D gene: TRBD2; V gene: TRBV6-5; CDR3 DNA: TGTGCCAGCAGTTACGGAGCGGGAGGGGCAGATACGCAGTATTTT; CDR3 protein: CASSYGAGGADTQYF
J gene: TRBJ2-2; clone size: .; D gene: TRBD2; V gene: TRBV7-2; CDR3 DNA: TGTGCCAGCAGCCCAAGACTAGCGGGATTAGCCGGGGAGCTGTTTTTT; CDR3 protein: CASSPRLAGLAGELFF
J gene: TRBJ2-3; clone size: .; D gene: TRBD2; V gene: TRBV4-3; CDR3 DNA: TGCGCCAGCAGCCAAGGCCTAGCGGGAGGGGATACGCAGTATTTT; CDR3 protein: CASSQGLAGGDTQYF
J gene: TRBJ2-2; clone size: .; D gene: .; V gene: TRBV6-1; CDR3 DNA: TGTGCCAGCAGTGACAGAGCGAGTACCGGGGAGCTGTTTTTT; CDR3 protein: CASSDRASTGELFF
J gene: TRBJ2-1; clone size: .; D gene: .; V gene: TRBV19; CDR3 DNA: TGTGCCAGTACCGGCGGCCCCTTAAATGAGCAGTTCTTC; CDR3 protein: CASTGGPLNEQFF
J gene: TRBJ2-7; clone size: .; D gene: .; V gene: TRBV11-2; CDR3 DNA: TGTGCCAGCTCTGGGCTAATTACCTACGAGCAGTACTTC; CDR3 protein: CASSGLITYEQYF
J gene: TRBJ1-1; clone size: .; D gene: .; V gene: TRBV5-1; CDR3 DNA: TGCGCCAGCAGCTCCTATACAGGGAACCTTGAAGCTTTCTTT; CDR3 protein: CASSSYTGNLEAFF
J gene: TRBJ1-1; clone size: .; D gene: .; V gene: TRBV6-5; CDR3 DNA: TGTGCCAGCAGTGTACAGTTCATGAACACTGAAGCTTTCTTT; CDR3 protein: CASSVQFMNTEAFF
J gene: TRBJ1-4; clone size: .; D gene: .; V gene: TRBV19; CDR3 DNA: TGTGCCAGTACTGGCCGTAACAGGGAAAAACTGTTTTTT; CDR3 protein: CASTGRNREKLFF
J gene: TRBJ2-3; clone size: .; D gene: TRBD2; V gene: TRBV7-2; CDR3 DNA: TGTGCCAGCAGCTTTGGGGGACTAGCGGGTATCACAGATACGCAGTATTTT; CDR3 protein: CASSFGGLAGITDTQYF
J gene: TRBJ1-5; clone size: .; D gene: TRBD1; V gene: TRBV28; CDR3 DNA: TGTGCCAGCAGTCCGGAAACTGGCACAGGGGCGCAGCAGCCCCAGCATTTT; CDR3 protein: CASSPETGTGAQQPQHF
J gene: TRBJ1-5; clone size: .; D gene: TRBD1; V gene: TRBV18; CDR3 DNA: TGTGCCAGCTCACCAGGGACAGGGGGTAATCAGCCCCAGCATTTT; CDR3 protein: CASSPGTGGNQPQHF
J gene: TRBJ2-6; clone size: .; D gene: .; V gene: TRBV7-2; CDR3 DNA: TGTGCCAGCAGCTTGAGTTCTGGGGCCAACGTCCTGACTTTC; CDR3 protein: CASSLSSGANVLTF
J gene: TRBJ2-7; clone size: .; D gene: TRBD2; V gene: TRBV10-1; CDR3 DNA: TGCGCCACCTCGACTAGCGGGAGTAGGTACGAGCAGTACTTC; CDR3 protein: CATSTSGSRYEQYF
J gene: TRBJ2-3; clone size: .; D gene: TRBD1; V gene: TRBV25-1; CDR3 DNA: TGTGCCAGCAGTGAACCGGGACAGGGCACAGATACGCAGTATTTT; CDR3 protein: CASSEPGQGTDTQYF
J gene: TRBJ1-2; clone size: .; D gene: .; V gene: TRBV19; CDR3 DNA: TGTGCCAGTAGTTTCAATTACAGGTACCCTAATGGCTACACCTTC; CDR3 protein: CASSFNYRYPNGYTF
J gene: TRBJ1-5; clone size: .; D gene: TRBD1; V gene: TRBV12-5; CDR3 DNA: TGTGCTAGTGGTATGGCAGGGGGCCTCCCGGGGCCCCAGCATTTT; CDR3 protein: CASGMAGGLPGPQHF
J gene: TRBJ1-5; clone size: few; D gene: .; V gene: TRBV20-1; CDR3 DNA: TGCAGTGCCCTTCGAGAGTGGCCCCAGCATTTT; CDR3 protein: CSALREWPQHF
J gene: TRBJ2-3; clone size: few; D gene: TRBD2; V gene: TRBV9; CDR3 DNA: TGTGCCAGCAGCGTAGTAGCGGGAGAGGCAGATACGCAGTATTTT; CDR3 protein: CASSVVAGEADTQYF
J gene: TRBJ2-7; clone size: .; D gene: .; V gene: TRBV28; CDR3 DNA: TGTGCCAGCAGCCGCCTTTCCCCCTACGAGCAGTACTTC; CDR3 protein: CASSRLSPYEQYF